This T cell receptor (beta chain) was captured in a study of response to subunit inactivated influenza vaccine. Study-level findings and limits: After each seasonal influenza vaccination, few new T cells are recruited, the authors suggested.

With respect to this clonotype: Its antigen is unknown.

In TCRdb, the RT-PCR reads were re-called with MiXCR into one record per CDR3 protein. The repertoire holds about 700,000 distinct CDR3 sequences, with approximately 15% as singletons. V was trimmed by 5 bases and J by 12 bases, leaving 14 bases between them. This CDR3 has 12 residues. The TCR sequence derives from a man aged 50-60 years who received an inactivated influenza vaccine. Sequences were derived from PBMCs from blood, sampled less than 15 days before vaccination. The rearrangement links TRBV12-3 or TRBV12-4 to TRBJ2-1; D might be TRBD1 or TRBD2, each matching 5 bases. The CDR3 region has the DNA TGTGCCAGCAGTCTCGGGGCCTGGGGGCAGTTCTTC. Its protein is CASSLGAWGQFF.